A single sample is the source of the 22 T cell receptor beta chains below, sequenced in a study of T cells expressing NK-cell markers (TCRdb year 2020). Library generation was performed with 5' RACE. The sequencing machine was an Illumina HiSeq 2000. Reprocessed by TCRdb, the reads give a single entry per CDR3 protein sequence, without DNA. The sample table records 140,000 to 150,000 distinct CDR3 sequences. The ten largest make up approximately 12% of the sample. Sequenced input: blood T cells: a sorted CD56 or NKG2C T cell subset, CD4+ or CD8+ T cells, or bulk PBMC T cells (not recorded which). These receptors all come from a young man in good health. Donor details come from another sample of the same person, matched by shared clones.

The V call is TRBV18, the J call TRBJ2-1; TCRdb picks TRBD1, but there is no DNA to check that call. This CDR3 contains 15 residues. Germline V gives CDR1 KGHSH, CDR2 LQKENI. The CDR3 spells CASSPGAVTYNEQFF. Filled out from reference TRBV18 and TRBJ2-1, the complete variable domain reads NAGVMQNPRHLVRRRGQEARLRCSPMKGHSHVYWYRQLPEEGLKFMVYLQKENIIDESGMPKERFSAEFPKEGPSILRIQQVVRGDSAAYFCASSPGAVTYNEQFFGPGTRLTVL.

This rearrangement joins TRBV11-2 to TRBJ2-1; TCRdb selects TRBD2, and the lack of DNA leaves this call unchecked. This CDR3 has 15 amino acids. CDR1 and CDR2 from the germline V gene are SGHAT and FQNNGV. CDR3 loop: CASSPLAGGSYEQFF. Combining the CDR3 with reference TRBV11-2 and TRBJ2-1 gives the whole variable domain EAGVAQSPRYKIIEKRQSVAFWCNPISGHATLYWYQQILGQGPKLLIQFQNNGVVDDSQLPKDRFSAERLKGVDSTLKIQPAKLEDSAVYLCASSPLAGGSYEQFFGPGTRLTVL.

V is TRBV9 and J is TRBJ2-2; TCRdb gives TRBD2 as the D gene, but with no DNA this cannot be confirmed. This CDR3 is 18 amino acids long. Germline CDR1 SGDLS, CDR2 YYNGEE. Here the CDR3 reads CASSVFPAGGPDTGELFF.

This chain's CDR3 is CASSQTSGTVFGYTF. V usage is TRBV14 and J usage is TRBJ1-2; the TRBD1 assignment by TCRdb is unverifiable without DNA. The germline V gene encodes CDR1 SGHDN and CDR2 FVKESK. CDR3 length: 15 amino acids.

The CDR3 sequence is CASSATDRYDQPQHF. This chain links TRBV4-1 with TRBJ1-5; checking the TCRdb D call of TRBD1 is not possible without DNA. This CDR3 is built from 15 residues. The germline V gene encodes CDR1 MGHRA and CDR2 YSYEKL.

The genes are TRBV6-5 and TRBJ2-5; absent DNA, TCRdb's TRBD2 call cannot be checked. This CDR3 comprises 15 residues. Germline V lookup: CDR1 MNHEY, CDR2 SVGAGI. The chain's CDR3 is CASSWGLAGQETQYF.

The chain recombines TRBV19 with TRBJ1-5; TCRdb's D call of TRBD1 is untestable without DNA. Germline V gene lookup returns CDR1 LNHDA and CDR2 SQIVND (reference sequence). The CDR3 is made up of 17 amino acids. The CDR3 reads CASSIRLRTGAYQPQHF.

V and J are TRBV9 and TRBJ2-1; TCRdb outputs TRBD1, but without DNA this stays unchecked. The germline V gene has CDR1 SGDLS and CDR2 YYNGEE. This CDR3 has 17 residues. The CDR3 reads CASSVGPGQGPYNEQFF.

This chain joins TRBV20-1 and TRBJ2-7; with no DNA, the TCRdb D assignment of TRBD2 cannot be verified. This CDR3 region has 14 residues. CDR1 and CDR2 (germline): DFQATT, SNEGSKA (reference sequence). The CDR3: CSAQGALFSYEQYF.

The V call is TRBV30, the J call TRBJ2-3; TCRdb indicates TRBD2, and absent DNA this call remains unverified. There are 14 residues in the CDR3. Germline CDR1 reads GTSNPN; CDR2 reads SVGIG (reference sequence). The CDR3 protein is CAWSVAGVIDTQYF.

The chain links TRBV11-3 to TRBJ2-1; TCRdb's D call, TRBD1, is unchecked because there is no DNA. Per the germline V gene, CDR1 is SGHNT and CDR2 is YENEEA. This CDR3 has 14 amino acids. This CDR3 is CASSLDLQGDEQFF.

The chain joins TRBV7-2 to TRBJ2-1; absent DNA, TCRdb's TRBD2 call cannot be checked. The germline V gene encodes CDR1 SGHTA and CDR2 FQGNSA. The CDR3 has 18 amino acids. The CDR3 loop is CASSLANPGLSSYNEQFF.

The rearrangement links TRBV20-1 to TRBJ2-1; as DNA is missing, the TRBD2 call by TCRdb cannot be tested. CDR1 is DFQATT, CDR2 SNEGSKA, per germline (reference sequence). CDR3 length equals 15 residues. The CDR3 reads CSARPGTSGGNEQFF.

This chain links TRBV11-2 with TRBJ2-2; TCRdb lists TRBD1, though no DNA is available to test this call. CDR3 length equals 19 residues. Germline-derived CDR1 and CDR2 are SGHAT and FQNNGV. The CDR3 here is CASSDPAGAMDRNTGELFF.

The V gene is TRBV28, the J gene TRBJ2-1; TCRdb's D call, TRBD1, is unchecked because there is no DNA. The CDR3 has 17 residues. CDR1 is MDHEN and CDR2 is SYDVKM in the germline V gene. This CDR3 is CASSSTLTGNGEIEQFF.

The rearrangement uses TRBV19 and TRBJ1-1; TCRdb picks TRBD1, but there is no DNA to check that call. Per germline, CDR1 LNHDA and CDR2 SQIVND (reference sequence). The CDR3 runs 14 residues. CDR3 in amino acids: CASREGQGAAEAFF.

This sequence joins TRBV18 and TRBJ2-1. CDR1 is KGHSH, CDR2 LQKENI, per germline. There are 15 residues in the CDR3. This chain's CDR3 is CASSPPDIHHNEQFF.

The gene calls are TRBV18 and TRBJ2-7. The CDR3 spans 12 residues. In germline, CDR1 is KGHSH, CDR2 LQKENI. CDR3 amino acids: CASSPQTYEQYF.

The chain joins TRBV5-1 to TRBJ2-3; TCRdb indicates TRBD2, and absent DNA this call remains unverified. This CDR3 has 15 residues. Looked up from germline, CDR1 is SGHRS and CDR2 is YFSETQ. The CDR3: CASRTPGGLPDTQYF.

V is TRBV29-1 and J is TRBJ1-2; with no DNA, the TCRdb D assignment of TRBD1 cannot be verified. CDR3 size: 14 residues. Germline-derived CDR1 and CDR2 are SQVTM and ANQGSEA. CDR3 residues: CSVEEVRVWYGYTF. The full variable domain, with the rest looked up from reference TRBV29-1 and TRBJ1-2, is SAVISQKPSRDICQRGTSLTIQCQVDSQVTMMFWYRQQPGQSLTLIATANQGSEATYESGFVIDKFPISRPNLTFSTLTVSNMSPEDSSIYLCSVEEVRVWYGYTFGSGTRLTVV.

The gene calls are TRBV5-4 and TRBJ1-5. Germline V gene data show CDR1 as SGHNT and CDR2 as YYREEE (reference sequence). The CDR3 runs 14 residues. The CDR3 region is CASSLTGTNQPQHF. Together with reference TRBV5-4 and TRBJ1-5, the CDR3 gives the full variable domain: ETGVTQSPTHLIKTRGQQVTLRCSSQSGHNTVSWYQQALGQGPQFIFQYYREEENGRGNFPPRFSGLQFPNYSSELNVNALELDDSALYLCASSLTGTNQPQHFGDGTRLSIL.

The J gene is TRBJ1-1, the V gene TRBV7-8; checking the TCRdb D call of TRBD1 is not possible without DNA. Germline values: CDR1 SGHVS, CDR2 FQNEAQ. The CDR3 covers 15 residues. CDR3 residues: CASSPLNGGGIEAFF.